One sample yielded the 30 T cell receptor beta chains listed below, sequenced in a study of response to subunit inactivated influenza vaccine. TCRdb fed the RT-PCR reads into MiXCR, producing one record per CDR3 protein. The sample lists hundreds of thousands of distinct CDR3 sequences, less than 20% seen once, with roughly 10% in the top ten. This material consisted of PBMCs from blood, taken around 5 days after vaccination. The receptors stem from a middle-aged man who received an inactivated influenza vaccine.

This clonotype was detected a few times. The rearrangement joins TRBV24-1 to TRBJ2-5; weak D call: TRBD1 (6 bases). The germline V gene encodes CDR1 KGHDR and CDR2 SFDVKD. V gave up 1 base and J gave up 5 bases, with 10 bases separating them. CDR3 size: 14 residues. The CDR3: CATSDLAGDETQYF. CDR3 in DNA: TGTGCCACCAGTGATTTAGCAGGGGACGAGACCCAGTACTTC.

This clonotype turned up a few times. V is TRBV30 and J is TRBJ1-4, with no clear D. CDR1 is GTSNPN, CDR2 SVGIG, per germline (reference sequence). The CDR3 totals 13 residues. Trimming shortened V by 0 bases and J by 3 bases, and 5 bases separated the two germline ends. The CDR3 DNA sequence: TGTGCCTGGAGTGTCGTAGCTAATGAAAAACTGTTTTTT. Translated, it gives CAWSVVANEKLFF. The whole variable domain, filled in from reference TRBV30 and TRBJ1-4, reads SQTIHQWPATLVQPVGSPLSLECTVEGTSNPNLYWYRQAAGRGLQLLFYSVGIGQISSEVPQNLSASRPQDRQFILSSKKLLLSDSGFYLCAWSVVANEKLFFGSGTQLSVL.

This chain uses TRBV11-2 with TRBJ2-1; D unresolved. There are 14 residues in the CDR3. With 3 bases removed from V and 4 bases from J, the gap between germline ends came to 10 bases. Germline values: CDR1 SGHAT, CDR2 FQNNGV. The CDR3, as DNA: TGTGCCAGCAGCTTTCCAACCCCGTACAATGAGCAGTTCTTC. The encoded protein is CASSFPTPYNEQFF.

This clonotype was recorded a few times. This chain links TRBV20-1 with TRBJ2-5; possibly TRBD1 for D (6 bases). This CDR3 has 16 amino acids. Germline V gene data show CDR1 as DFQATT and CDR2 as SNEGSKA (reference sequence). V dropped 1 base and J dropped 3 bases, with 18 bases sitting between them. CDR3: CSARGSRDTQKETQYF. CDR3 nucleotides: TGCAGTGCTAGAGGCTCCCGGGACACCCAAAAAGAGACCCAGTACTTC.

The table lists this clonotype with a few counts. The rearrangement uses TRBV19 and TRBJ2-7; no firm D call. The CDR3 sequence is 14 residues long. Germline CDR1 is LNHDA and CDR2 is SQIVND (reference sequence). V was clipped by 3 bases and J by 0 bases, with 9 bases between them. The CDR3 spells CASSIGESSYEQYF. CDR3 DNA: TGTGCCAGTAGTATCGGAGAAAGCTCCTACGAGCAGTACTTC.

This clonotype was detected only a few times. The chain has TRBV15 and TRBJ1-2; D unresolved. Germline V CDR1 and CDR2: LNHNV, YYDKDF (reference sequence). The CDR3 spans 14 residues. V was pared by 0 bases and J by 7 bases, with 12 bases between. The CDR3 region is CATSRDKADGGYTF. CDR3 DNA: TGTGCCACCAGCAGAGATAAGGCGGACGGTGGCTACACCTTC.

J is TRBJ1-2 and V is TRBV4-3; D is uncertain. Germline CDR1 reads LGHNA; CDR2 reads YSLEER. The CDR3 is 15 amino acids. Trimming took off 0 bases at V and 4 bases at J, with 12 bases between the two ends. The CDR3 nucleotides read TGCGCCAGCAGCCAAGATTTGACACCTGTCTATGGCTACACCTTC. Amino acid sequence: CASSQDLTPVYGYTF.

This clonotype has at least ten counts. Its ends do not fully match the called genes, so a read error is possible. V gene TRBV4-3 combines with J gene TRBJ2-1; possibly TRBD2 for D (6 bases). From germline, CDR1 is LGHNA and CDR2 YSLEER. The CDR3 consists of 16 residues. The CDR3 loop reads CASSQEGGSSYNEQFF. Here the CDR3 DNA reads TGTGCCAGCAGCCAAGAAGGAGGGAGCTCCTACAATGAGCAGTTCTTC.

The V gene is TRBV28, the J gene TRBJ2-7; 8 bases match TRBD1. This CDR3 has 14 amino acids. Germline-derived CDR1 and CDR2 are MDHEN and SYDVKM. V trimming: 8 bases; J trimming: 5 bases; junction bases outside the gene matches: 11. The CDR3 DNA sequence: TGTGCCAGCGCCTCGACCGGGACAGGAGACGAGCAGTACTTC. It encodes CASASTGTGDEQYF.

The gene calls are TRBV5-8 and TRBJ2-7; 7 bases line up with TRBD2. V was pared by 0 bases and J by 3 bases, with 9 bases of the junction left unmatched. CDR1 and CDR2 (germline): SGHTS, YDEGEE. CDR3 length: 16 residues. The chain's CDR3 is CASSLAPRLADYEQYF. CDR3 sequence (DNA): TGTGCCAGCAGCTTGGCCCCGCGACTAGCAGACTACGAGCAGTACTTC.

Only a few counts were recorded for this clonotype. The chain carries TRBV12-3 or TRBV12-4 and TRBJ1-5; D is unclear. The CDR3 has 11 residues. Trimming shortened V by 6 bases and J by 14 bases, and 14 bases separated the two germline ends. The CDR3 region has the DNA TGTGCCAGCAGCCAGGACCGCCTCAAGCATTTT. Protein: CASSQDRLKHF.

The CDR3 is CASSPMGENIQYF. The CDR3 DNA reads TGTGCCAGCAGCCCCATGGGTGAAAACATTCAGTACTTC. V usage is TRBV6-6 and J usage is TRBJ2-4; D unclear. Germline V CDR1 and CDR2: MNHNY, SVGAGI (reference sequence). V was shortened by 6 bases and J by 5 bases, with 11 bases between the two germline ends. The CDR3 spans 13 residues.

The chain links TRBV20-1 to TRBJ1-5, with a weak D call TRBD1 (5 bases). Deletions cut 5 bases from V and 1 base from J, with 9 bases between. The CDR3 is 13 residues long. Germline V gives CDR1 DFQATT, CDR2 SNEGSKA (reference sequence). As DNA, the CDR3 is TGCAGTGCTCAGGGCTTAAGCAATCAGCCCCAGCATTTT. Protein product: CSAQGLSNQPQHF.

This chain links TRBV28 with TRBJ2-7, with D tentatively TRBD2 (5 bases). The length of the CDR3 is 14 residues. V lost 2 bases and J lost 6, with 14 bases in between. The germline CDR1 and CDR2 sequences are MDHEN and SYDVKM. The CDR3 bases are TGTGCCAGCAGTTTAGGATACCTAGCTACCGAGCAGTACTTC. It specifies CASSLGYLATEQYF.

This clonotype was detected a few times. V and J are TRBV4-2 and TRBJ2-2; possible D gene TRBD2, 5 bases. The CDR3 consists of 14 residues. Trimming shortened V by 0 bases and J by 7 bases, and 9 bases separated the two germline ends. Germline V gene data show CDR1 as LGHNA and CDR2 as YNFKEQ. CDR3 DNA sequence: TGTGCCAGCAGCCAAGACAAGGCGGGCGGGGAGCTGTTTTTT. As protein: CASSQDKAGGELFF.

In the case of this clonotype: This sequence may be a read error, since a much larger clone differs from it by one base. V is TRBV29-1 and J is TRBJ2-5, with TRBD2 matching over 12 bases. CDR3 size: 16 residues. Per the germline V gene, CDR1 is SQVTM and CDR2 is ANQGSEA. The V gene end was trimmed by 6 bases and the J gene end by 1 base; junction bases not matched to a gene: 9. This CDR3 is CSVVGLAGSLQETQYF. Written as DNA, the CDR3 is TGCAGCGTCGTCGGACTAGCGGGATCCCTCCAAGAGACCCAGTACTTC.

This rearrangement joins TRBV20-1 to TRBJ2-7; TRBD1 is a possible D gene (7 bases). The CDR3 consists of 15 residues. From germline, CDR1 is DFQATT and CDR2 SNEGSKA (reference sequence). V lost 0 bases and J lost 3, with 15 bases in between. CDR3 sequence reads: CSARDGSGGSYEQYF. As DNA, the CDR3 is TGCAGTGCTAGAGATGGCTCAGGGGGGAGCTACGAGCAGTACTTC.

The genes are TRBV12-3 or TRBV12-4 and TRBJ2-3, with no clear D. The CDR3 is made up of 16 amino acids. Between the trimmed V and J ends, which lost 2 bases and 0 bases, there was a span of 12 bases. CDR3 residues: CASSLSSLASTDTQYF. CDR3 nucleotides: TGTGCCAGCAGTTTATCATCGCTGGCTAGCACAGATACGCAGTATTTT.

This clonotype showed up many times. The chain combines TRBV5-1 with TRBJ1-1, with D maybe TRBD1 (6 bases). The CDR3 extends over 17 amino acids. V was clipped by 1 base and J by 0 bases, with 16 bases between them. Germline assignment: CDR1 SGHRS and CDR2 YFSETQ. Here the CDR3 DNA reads TGCGCCAGCAGCTTGAATTGGGGGCGCCGGGTGAACACTGAAGCTTTCTTT. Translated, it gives CASSLNWGRRVNTEAFF.

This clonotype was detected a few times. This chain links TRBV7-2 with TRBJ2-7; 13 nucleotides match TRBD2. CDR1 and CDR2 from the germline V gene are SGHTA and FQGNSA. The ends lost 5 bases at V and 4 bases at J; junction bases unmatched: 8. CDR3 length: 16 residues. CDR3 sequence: CASSPRWTSGSYEQYF. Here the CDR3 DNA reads TGTGCCAGCAGCCCCAGGTGGACTAGCGGGAGTTACGAGCAGTACTTC.

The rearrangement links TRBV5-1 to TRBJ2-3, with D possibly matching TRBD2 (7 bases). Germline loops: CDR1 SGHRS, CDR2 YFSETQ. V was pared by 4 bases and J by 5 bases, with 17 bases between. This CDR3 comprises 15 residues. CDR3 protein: CASSPRQAGVDTQYF. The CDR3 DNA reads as TGCGCCAGCAGCCCAAGACAGGCGGGGGTAGATACGCAGTATTTT.

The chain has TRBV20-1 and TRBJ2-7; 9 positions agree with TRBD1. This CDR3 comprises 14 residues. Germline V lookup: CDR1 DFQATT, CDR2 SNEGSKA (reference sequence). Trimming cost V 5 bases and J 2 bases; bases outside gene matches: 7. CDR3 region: CSAVPGQGAYEQYF. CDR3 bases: TGCAGTGCTGTACCGGGACAGGGAGCCTACGAGCAGTACTTC.

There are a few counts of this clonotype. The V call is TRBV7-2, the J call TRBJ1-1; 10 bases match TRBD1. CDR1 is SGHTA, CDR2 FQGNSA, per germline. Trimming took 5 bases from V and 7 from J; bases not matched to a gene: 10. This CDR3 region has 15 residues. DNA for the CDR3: TGTGCCAGCAGCCAAGAGGGGACAGGGGTCGGTGAAGCTTTCTTT. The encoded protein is CASSQEGTGVGEAFF.

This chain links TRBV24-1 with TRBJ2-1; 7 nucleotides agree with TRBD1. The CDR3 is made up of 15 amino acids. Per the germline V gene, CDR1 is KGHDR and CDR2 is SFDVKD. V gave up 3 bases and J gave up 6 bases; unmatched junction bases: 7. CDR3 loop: CATSDTGVAGNEQFF. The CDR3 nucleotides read TGTGCCACCAGTGATACAGGGGTCGCAGGCAATGAGCAGTTCTTC.

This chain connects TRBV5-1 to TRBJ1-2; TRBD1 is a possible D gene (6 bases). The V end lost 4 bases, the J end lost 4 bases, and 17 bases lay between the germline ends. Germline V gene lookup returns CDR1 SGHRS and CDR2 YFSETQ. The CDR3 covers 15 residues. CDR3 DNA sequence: TGCGCCAGCAGCCAACAGGGTCTCGGGGTCTATGGCTACACCTTC. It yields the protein CASSQQGLGVYGYTF.

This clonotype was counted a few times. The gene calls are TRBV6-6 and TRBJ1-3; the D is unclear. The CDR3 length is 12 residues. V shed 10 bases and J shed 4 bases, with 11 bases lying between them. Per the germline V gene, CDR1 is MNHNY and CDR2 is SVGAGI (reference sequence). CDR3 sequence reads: CATLTWGNTIYF. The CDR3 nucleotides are TGTGCCACCCTGACTTGGGGAAACACCATATATTTT.

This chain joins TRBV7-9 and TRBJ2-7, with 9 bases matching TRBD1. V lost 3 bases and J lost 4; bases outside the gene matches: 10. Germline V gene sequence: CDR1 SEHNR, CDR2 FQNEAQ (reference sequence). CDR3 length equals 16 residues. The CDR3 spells CASSFPAGQGDYEQYF. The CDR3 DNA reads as TGTGCCAGCAGCTTTCCCGCGGGACAGGGTGATTACGAGCAGTACTTC. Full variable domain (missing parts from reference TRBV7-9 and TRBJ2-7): DTGVSQNPRHKITKRGQNVTFRCDPISEHNRLYWYRQTLGQGPEFLTYFQNEAQLEKSRLLSDRFSAERPKGSFSTLEIQRTEQGDSAMYLCASSFPAGQGDYEQYFGPGTRLTVT.

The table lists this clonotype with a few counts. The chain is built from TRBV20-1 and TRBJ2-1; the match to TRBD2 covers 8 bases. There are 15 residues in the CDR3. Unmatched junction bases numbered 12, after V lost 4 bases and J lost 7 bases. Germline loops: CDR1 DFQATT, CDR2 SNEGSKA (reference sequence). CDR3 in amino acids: CSATTGTRPQNEQFF. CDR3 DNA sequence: TGCAGTGCTACTACCGGGACTAGGCCCCAAAATGAGCAGTTCTTC.

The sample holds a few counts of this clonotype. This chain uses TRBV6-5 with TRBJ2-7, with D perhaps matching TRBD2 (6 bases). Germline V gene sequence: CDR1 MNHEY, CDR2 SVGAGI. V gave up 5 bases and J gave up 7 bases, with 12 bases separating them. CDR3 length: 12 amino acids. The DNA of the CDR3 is TGTGCCAGCAGTACCGGGCGGGGAGAGCAGTACTTC. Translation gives CASSTGRGEQYF.

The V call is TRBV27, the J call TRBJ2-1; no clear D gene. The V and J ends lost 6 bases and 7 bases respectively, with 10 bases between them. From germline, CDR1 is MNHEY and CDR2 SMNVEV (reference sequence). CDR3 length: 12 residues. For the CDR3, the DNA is TGTGCCAGCAGCACAAATGGGAATGAGCAGTTCTTC. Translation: CASSTNGNEQFF.